These 5 T cell receptor beta chains came from one sample sequenced in a study of T cells in Graves' hyperthyroidism and ophthalmopathy. Amplification of TCR beta CDR3 regions used RNA as the template. In the first-round RT-PCR of the TCR CDR3, the HTBI primer set was used. Using its own MiXCR run on the multiplex PCR reads, TCRdb lists one record per CDR3 protein. The sample has about 610,000 distinct CDR3 sequences, roughly 15% seen once. Material for sequencing was blood. These receptors were obtained from a woman in her thirties or forties with Graves' ophthalmopathy.

This clonotype was recorded many times. The chain couples TRBV11-2 to TRBJ2-6, with a weak D call TRBD1 (5 bases). Germline assignment: CDR1 SGHAT and CDR2 FQNNGV. V was cut by 2 bases and J by 1 base, with 9 bases left in between. The CDR3 length is 16 residues. The CDR3 loop reads CASSLQGLSGANVLTF. CDR3 sequence (DNA): TGTGCCAGCAGCTTACAGGGTTTATCTGGGGCCAACGTCCTGACTTTC.

This clonotype has a count of ten or more. This chain uses TRBV19 with TRBJ2-2; D gene uncertain. Trimming removed 8 bases at V and 0 bases at J, with 25 bases between. This CDR3 region has 19 residues. Germline CDR1 reads LNHDA; CDR2 reads SQIVND (reference sequence). The CDR3 reads CASQERGPTDLANTGELFF. For the CDR3, the DNA is TGTGCCAGTCAGGAGCGAGGACCCACGGATCTCGCGAACACCGGGGAGCTGTTTTTT.

The rearrangement uses TRBV12-3 or TRBV12-4 and TRBJ1-5; D may be TRBD1 (6 bases). Trimming cost V 5 bases and J 8 bases, with 10 bases left between them. This CDR3 comprises 12 residues. CDR3 amino acids: CASSGGGEPQHF. CDR3 nucleotide sequence: TGTGCCAGCAGTGGGGGCGGGGAGCCCCAGCATTTT.

In this sample, this clonotype turned up many times. The rearrangement links TRBV12-3 or TRBV12-4 to TRBJ1-5, with D perhaps matching TRBD1 (5 bases). V was trimmed by 2 bases and J by 0 bases, leaving 14 bases between them. The CDR3 spans 17 residues. In DNA, the CDR3 is TGTGCCAGCAGTTTATTTGGGAGGGGCGTTAGCAATCAGCCCCAGCATTTT. Translation gives CASSLFGRGVSNQPQHF.

The CDR3 DNA reads TGCGCCAGCAGCTTTACAGGGTTACAGCCCCAGCATTTT. Its protein is CASSFTGLQPQHF. The chain links TRBV5-1 to TRBJ1-5, with a weak D call TRBD1 (6 bases). V was trimmed by 2 bases and J by 7 bases, leaving 10 bases between them. CDR3 length: 13 amino acids. CDR1 is SGHRS, CDR2 YFSETQ, per germline. The full variable domain, completed using reference TRBV5-1 and TRBJ1-5, is KAGVTQTPRYLIKTRGQQVTLSCSPISGHRSVSWYQQTPGQGLQFLFEYFSETQRNKGNFPGRFSGRQFSNSRSEMNVSTLELGDSALYLCASSFTGLQPQHFGDGTRLSIL.